This is a list of T cell receptor beta chains from one sample in a study of blood T cell repertoires in COVID-19. The method was immunoSEQ multiplex PCR; TCRdb's version includes in-frame clones alone and lacks a portion of them. The sample shows over 350,000 clones, roughly 89% of them seen only once. Material for sequencing was peripheral blood. These receptors originate from a woman aged 25 to 39 with acute or convalescent COVID-19. Both conserved end residues are part of each CDR3. The D gene is left open where the match is weak. Clone size appears in some rows only: once, few, many, or a class for an expanded clone.

j_call clone_size d_call v_call cdr3_nt cdr3_aa
TRBJ2-7 - - TRBV7-9 TGTGCCAGCAGCGGGGAGCCCTTAAACGAGCAGTACTTC CASSGEPLNEQYF
TRBJ2-1 - TRBD1 TRBV7-2 TGTGCCAGCAGCTCAACACAGGGGTCGTCCTACAATGAGCAGTTCTTC CASSSTQGSSYNEQFF
TRBJ2-7 once - TRBV6-1 TGTGCCAGCAGTGAATCGAGGACTCCTTTCCCCGAGCAGTACTTC CASSESRTPFPEQYF
TRBJ2-5 - - TRBV3-1/TRBV3-2 TGTGCCAGCAGCGCAACAGGGACCGAGACCCAGTACTTC CASSATGTETQYF
TRBJ2-2 once TRBD2 TRBV27 TGTGCCAGCAGTTTCGGCCGGGGGGGGACCGGGGAGCTGTTTTTT CASSFGRGGTGELFF
TRBJ2-2 - - TRBV6-5 TGTGCCACCAGACTGAACGGGGAGCTGTTTTTT CATRLNGELFF
TRBJ2-7 - - TRBV3-1/TRBV3-2 TGTGCCAGCAGCCCCACAGGGAACTACGAGCAGTACTTC CASSPTGNYEQYF
TRBJ2-2 - - TRBV6-5 TGTGCCAGCAGCCGGACAGCGAACACCGGGGAGCTGTTTTTT CASSRTANTGELFF
TRBJ2-3 - TRBD2 TRBV4-1 TGCGCCAGCAGCCGCACACTAGCGGGGAACACAGATACGCAGTATTTT CASSRTLAGNTDTQYF
TRBJ2-7 - TRBD1 TRBV19 TGTGCCAGTAGTACCCGGGGACAGGTTGACTACGAGCAGTACTTC CASSTRGQVDYEQYF
TRBJ1-6 - - TRBV7-2 TGTGCCAGCAGCTCTTGGACAGTTAATTCACCCCTCCACTTT CASSSWTVNSPLHF
TRBJ2-2 few TRBD2 TRBV2 TGTGCCAGCATGATTAGCGGGGGGGTCGCCGGGGAGCTGTTTTTT CASMISGGVAGELFF
TRBJ1-4 - - TRBV2 TGTGCCAGCAGTGAAAAGGGACTTCAGGGAGGATACGAAAAACTGTTTTTT CASSEKGLQGGYEKLFF
TRBJ2-3 once - TRBV5-1 TGCGCCAGCAGCCAAACAGGACAAAGCCCTACAGATACGCAGTATTTT CASSQTGQSPTDTQYF
TRBJ2-7 - - TRBV5-6 TGTGCCAGCAGCTTGGATCTAGGAGGGATCTACGAGCAGTACTTC CASSLDLGGIYEQYF
TRBJ2-3 - TRBD2 TRBV7-9 TGTGCCAGCAGTCGGGGGGTGACAGATACGCAGTATTTT CASSRGVTDTQYF
TRBJ2-7 few TRBD1 TRBV9 TGTGCCAGCAGCGTTGAGGACAGGCAGACCTACGAGCAGTACTTC CASSVEDRQTYEQYF
TRBJ1-3 - - TRBV5-6 TGTGCCAGCAGCTTGACAGGATCTGGAAACACCATATATTTT CASSLTGSGNTIYF
TRBJ2-1 - - TRBV6-5 TGTGCCGCCCCACGACTAACTAGATACAATGAGCAGTTCTTC CAAPRLTRYNEQFF
TRBJ2-1 - - TRBV3-1/TRBV3-2 TGTGCCAGCGGTTATCAGGGAGGTGAGCAGTTCTTC CASGYQGGEQFF
TRBJ1-6 - - TRBV9 TGTGCCAGCAGCGACCGACAGAGCTCCTATAATTCACCCCTCCACTTT CASSDRQSSYNSPLHF
TRBJ2-3 - TRBD2 TRBV2 TGTGCCAGCAGAACTGTCCCCCGGGACTACAGCACAGATACGCAGTATTTT CASRTVPRDYSTDTQYF
TRBJ2-1 - - TRBV24-1 TGTGCCACCAGCGATTACCTTCGGGGGTACAATGAGCAGTTCTTC CATSDYLRGYNEQFF
TRBJ2-7 - - TRBV24-1 TGTGCCACCAGTGATCCCGGGATCTCCTACGAGCAGTACTTC CATSDPGISYEQYF
TRBJ1-1 - - TRBV7-9 TGTGCCAGCAGCTCACAGCTCTTGAACACTGAAGCTTTCTTT CASSSQLLNTEAFF
TRBJ1-6 - TRBD1 TRBV7-9 TGTGCCAGCAGCTCACAGGGGGATCCTTCACCCCTCCACTTT CASSSQGDPSPLHF
TRBJ2-3 - TRBD2 TRBV5-6 TGTGCCAGCAGCTCGTGGACTAGCGGGGTTCTAGATACGCAGTATTTT CASSSWTSGVLDTQYF
TRBJ2-7 - - TRBV11-2 TGTGCCAGCAGCTTAGAACAGTCCTACGAGCAGTACTTC CASSLEQSYEQYF
TRBJ1-3 - - TRBV5-1 TGCGCCAGCAGCTTGGTGGCGGTGGACTCTGGAAACACCATATATTTT CASSLVAVDSGNTIYF
TRBJ2-5 - - TRBV15 TGTGCCACCAGCAGAGGGGGAGAGAAGTCGGAGACCCAGTACTTC CATSRGGEKSETQYF
TRBJ2-3 - TRBD1 TRBV4-2 TGTGCCAGCAGCCCACGGGACAGAAACACAGATACGCAGTATTTT CASSPRDRNTDTQYF
TRBJ1-5 - TRBD1 TRBV6-6 TGTGCCAGCAGAGACGGACAGGGAAATCAGCCCCAGCATTTT CASRDGQGNQPQHF
TRBJ1-1 - TRBD1 TRBV7-2 TGTGCCATCCCATCAGGGGGCAACACTGAAGCTTTCTTT CAIPSGGNTEAFF
TRBJ1-1 - TRBD1 TRBV19 TGTGCCAGTAGTAGCGGGACAGATAAATACACTGAAGCTTTCTTT CASSSGTDKYTEAFF
TRBJ2-7 - - TRBV5-6 TGTGCCAGCAGCTTGGGCAGGGGCATCGAGCAGTACTTC CASSLGRGIEQYF
TRBJ2-7 few - TRBV4-1 TGCGCCAGCAGCCCCTCAGGGGATGATTTCTACGAGCAGTACTTC CASSPSGDDFYEQYF